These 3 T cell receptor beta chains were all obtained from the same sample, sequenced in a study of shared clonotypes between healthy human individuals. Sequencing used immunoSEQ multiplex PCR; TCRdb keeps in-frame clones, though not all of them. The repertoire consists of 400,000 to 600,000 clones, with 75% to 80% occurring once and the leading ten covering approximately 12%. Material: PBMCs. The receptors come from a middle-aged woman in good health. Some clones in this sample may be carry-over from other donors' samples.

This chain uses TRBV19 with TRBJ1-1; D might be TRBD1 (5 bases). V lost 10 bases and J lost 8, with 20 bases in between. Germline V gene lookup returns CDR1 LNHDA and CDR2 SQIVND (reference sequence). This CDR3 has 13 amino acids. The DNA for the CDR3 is TGTGCCACGCAAAACCGGGCAGGGAGGGAAGCTTTCTTT. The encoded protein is CATQNRAGREAFF.

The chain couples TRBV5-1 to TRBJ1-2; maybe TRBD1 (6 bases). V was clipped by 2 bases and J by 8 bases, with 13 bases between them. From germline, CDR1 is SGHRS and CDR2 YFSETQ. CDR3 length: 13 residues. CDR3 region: CASSFGYREGYTF. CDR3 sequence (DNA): TGCGCCAGCAGCTTTGGATACAGGGAGGGCTACACCTTC.

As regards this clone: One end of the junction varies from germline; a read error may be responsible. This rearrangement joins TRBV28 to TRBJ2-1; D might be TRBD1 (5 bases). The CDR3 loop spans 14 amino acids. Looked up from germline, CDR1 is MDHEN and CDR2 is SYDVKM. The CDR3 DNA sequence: TGCGCCAGCAGTACAGGACACGCCTACAATGAGCAGTTCTTC. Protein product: CASSTGHAYNEQFF.